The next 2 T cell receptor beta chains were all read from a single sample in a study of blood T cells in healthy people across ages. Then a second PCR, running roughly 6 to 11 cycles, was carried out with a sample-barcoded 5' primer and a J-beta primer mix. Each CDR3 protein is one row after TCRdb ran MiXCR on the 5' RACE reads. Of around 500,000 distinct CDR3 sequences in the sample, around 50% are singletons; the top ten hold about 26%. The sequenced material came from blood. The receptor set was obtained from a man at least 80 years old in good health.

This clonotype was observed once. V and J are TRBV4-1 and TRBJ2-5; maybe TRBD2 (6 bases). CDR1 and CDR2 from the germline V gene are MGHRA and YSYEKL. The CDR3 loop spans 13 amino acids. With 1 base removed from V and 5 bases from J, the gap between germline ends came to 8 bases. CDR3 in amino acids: CASSQAGDETQYF. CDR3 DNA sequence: TGCGCCAGCAGCCAAGCGGGGGATGAGACCCAGTACTTC.

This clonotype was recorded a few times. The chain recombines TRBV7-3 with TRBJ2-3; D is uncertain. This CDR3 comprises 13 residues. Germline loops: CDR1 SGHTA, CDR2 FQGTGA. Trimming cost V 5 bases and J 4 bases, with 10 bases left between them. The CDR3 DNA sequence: TGTGCCAGCAGCCTCCTGGCGGCAGATACGCAGTATTTT. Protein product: CASSLLAADTQYF.